This T cell receptor (beta chain) was recorded in a study of shared clonotypes between healthy human individuals. On the study more broadly: CD8 memory received one plate per donor, CD8 naive two, CD4 memory three and CD4 naive three.

Deep-level settings were used for running the assay. The authors split each subset's genomic DNA evenly across several immunoSEQ plates. The data were produced by immunoSEQ multiplex PCR, yet TCRdb's version contains in-frame clones alone and is incomplete. Of hundreds of thousands of clones in the sample, about 96% were seen once. This CDR3 contains 17 residues. V lost 0 bases and J 2 bases, leaving 12 bases between the germline ends. Germline V gene data show CDR1 as SGHDT and CDR2 as YYEEEE. Investigators divided CD4+ cells into CD45RA+ naive and CD45RA-negative memory subsets. Sequencing was done on a sample of naive CD4+ T cells sorted from blood. The subset was: CD45RA+ positively selected. The V and J genes are TRBV5-6 and TRBJ2-6, with D possibly TRBD1 on 5 matching bases. The sequence derives from a woman aged 25 to 39 in good health. The CDR3 DNA sequence: TGTGCCAGCAGCTTGGGGGGCGCATTGGCTGGGGCCAACGTCCTGACTTTC. This sequence encodes CASSLGGALAGANVLTF. Full variable domain (remainder filled in from reference TRBV5-6 and TRBJ2-6): DAGVTQSPTHLIKTRGQQVTLRCSPKSGHDTVSWYQQALGQGPQFIFQYYEEEERQRGNFPDRFSGHQFPNYSSELNVNALLLGDSALYLCASSLGGALAGANVLTFGAGSRLTVL.